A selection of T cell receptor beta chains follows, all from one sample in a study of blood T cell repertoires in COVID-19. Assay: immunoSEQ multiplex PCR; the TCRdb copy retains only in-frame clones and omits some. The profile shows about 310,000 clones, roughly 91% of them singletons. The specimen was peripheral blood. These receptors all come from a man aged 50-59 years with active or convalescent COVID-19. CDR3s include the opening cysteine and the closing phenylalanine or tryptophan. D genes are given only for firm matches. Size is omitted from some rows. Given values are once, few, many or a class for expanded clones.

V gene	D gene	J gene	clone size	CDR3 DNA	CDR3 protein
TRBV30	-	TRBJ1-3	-	TGTGCCTGGAGGCCTCCGGGGGGAAACACCATATATTTT	CAWRPPGGNTIYF
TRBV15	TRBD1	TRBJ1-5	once	TGTGCCACCAGCCGACAGGGCTCAGGGCCCCAGCATTTT	CATSRQGSGPQHF
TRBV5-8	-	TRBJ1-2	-	TGTGCCAGCAGCTTGGAAGGGGGGGGCAGATATTCGTATGGCTACACCTTC	CASSLEGGGRYSYGYTF
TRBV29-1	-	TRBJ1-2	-	TGCAGCGTTGGACAGGCCGTATTTGGCTACACCTTC	CSVGQAVFGYTF
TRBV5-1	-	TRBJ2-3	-	TGCGCCAGCAGCTCACAGGGAGTCACAGATACGCAGTATTTT	CASSSQGVTDTQYF
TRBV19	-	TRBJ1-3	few	TGTGCCAGTAGTACGAACAGGGCGCTACGATCTGGAAACACCATATATTTT	CASSTNRALRSGNTIYF
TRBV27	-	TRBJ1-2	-	TGTGCCAGCAGTCCGGGGGGGGGCTATGGCTACACCTTC	CASSPGGGYGYTF
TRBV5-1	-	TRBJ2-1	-	TGCGCCAGCAGCTTGGCTCTAGGCGGCATATCCTACAATGAGCAGTTCTTC	CASSLALGGISYNEQFF
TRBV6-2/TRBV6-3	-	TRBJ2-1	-	TGTGCCAGCAGTTACAAATCTGTGGAGCAGTTCTTC	CASSYKSVEQFF
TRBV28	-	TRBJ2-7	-	TGTGCCAGCTTGGAGGGGCGAGCCTACGAGCAGTACTTC	CASLEGRAYEQYF
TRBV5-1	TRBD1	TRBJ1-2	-	TGCGCCAGCAGCTTGGCTTTCGACAGGGACCCCAGGGGCTACACCTTC	CASSLAFDRDPRGYTF
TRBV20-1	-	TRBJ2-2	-	TGCAGTGCCAGACGGACAGGGGAGCTGTTTTTT	CSARRTGELFF
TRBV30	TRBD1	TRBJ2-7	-	TGTGCCTGGACTTCTGGACAGGGCCCCTACGAGCAGTACTTC	CAWTSGQGPYEQYF
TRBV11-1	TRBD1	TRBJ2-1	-	TGTGCCAGCAGCCGGGGACAGGGCGCAGGTTGGGAGCAGTTCTTC	CASSRGQGAGWEQFF
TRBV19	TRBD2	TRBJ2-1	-	TGTGCCAGTAGTATAGGCGGGAGGGGGCGCCTCAATGAGCAGTTCTTC	CASSIGGRGRLNEQFF
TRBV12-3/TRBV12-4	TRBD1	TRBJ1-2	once	TGTGCCAGCTCCGGACAGGCTACCTATGGCTACACCTTC	CASSGQATYGYTF
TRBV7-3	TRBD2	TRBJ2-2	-	TGTGCCAGCACCCTATCCACGGGGGGTGCGAACACCGGGGAGCTGTTTTTT	CASTLSTGGANTGELFF
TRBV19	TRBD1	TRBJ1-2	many	TGTGCCAGTAGCCGACAGGGGAATGGCTACACCTTC	CASSRQGNGYTF
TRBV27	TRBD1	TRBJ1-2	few	TGTGCCAGCAGTTTATCAGGTATCGCTGGACAGGGAGGCGGCTACACCTTC	CASSLSGIAGQGGGYTF
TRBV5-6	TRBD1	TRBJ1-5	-	TGTGCCAGCAGCCTGGACAGGGAAAATCAGCCCCAGCATTTT	CASSLDRENQPQHF
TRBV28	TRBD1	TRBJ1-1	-	TGTGCCAGCAGTTTCGAGGGGGCTTGGACTGAAGCTTTCTTT	CASSFEGAWTEAFF
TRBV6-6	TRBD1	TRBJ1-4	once	TGTGCCAGCAGGCACAGGGGAACTAATGAAAAACTGTTTTTT	CASRHRGTNEKLFF
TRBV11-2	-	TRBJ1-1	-	TGTGCCAGCAGCTTGACGGGTAACACTGAAGCTTTCTTT	CASSLTGNTEAFF
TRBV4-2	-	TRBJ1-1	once	TGTGCCAGCAGCCAAGATCCCAGGGGACGCCCTGAAGCTTTCTTT	CASSQDPRGRPEAFF
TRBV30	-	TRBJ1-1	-	TGTGCCTGGAGTCCGACAGCGAACACTGAAGCTTTCTTT	CAWSPTANTEAFF
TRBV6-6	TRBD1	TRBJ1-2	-	TGTGCCAGCAGTTACCCAGACAGGGGTAACTATGGCTACACCTTC	CASSYPDRGNYGYTF
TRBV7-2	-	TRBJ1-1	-	TGTGCCAGCAGCTACAGGTGGGACACTGAAGCTTTCTTT	CASSYRWDTEAFF
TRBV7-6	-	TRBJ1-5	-	TGTGCCAGCAGCTTAGGTAACCGGTATAGCAATCAGCCCCAGCATTTT	CASSLGNRYSNQPQHF
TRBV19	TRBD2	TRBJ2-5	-	TGTGCCAGTAGTACCCAGGGACTACGGGGAGAGACCCAGTACTTC	CASSTQGLRGETQYF
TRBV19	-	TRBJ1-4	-	TGTGCCAGTAGTAACAGACCAACTAATGAAAAACTGTTTTTT	CASSNRPTNEKLFF
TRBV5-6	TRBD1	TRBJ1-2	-	TGTGCCAGCAGCCGGGGGGACAGGGTCTATGGCTACACCTTC	CASSRGDRVYGYTF
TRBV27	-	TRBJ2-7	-	TGTGCCAGCAGCCCATGGAGGGGTTCCTACGAGCAGTACTTC	CASSPWRGSYEQYF
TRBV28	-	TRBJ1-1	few	TGTGCCAGCCGTTCTAGGTGGAGGGGCACTGAAGCTTTCTTT	CASRSRWRGTEAFF
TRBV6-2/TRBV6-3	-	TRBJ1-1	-	TGTGCCAGCAGTTATATTTATGGGGGCTTGAACACTGAAGCTTTCTTT	CASSYIYGGLNTEAFF
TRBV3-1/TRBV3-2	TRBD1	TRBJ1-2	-	TGTGCCAGCAGCGGAGGGGGCAGCTACACCTTC	CASSGGGSYTF
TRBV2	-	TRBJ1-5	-	TGTGCCAGCAGACAGGCCCAAGGCAATCAGCCCCAGCATTTT	CASRQAQGNQPQHF
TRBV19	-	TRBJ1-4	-	TGTGCCAGTAGTATCGGGTCCCAGGGTACCGAAAAACTGTTTTTT	CASSIGSQGTEKLFF
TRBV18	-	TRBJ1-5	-	TGTGCCAGCTCCCAACTAGGACAGTTTTCTAGCAATCAGCCCCAGCATTTT	CASSQLGQFSSNQPQHF
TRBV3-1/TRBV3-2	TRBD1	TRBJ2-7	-	TGTGCCAGCAGCCAGCCGGGACAGGGTATAGGCTCCTACGAGCAGTACTTC	CASSQPGQGIGSYEQYF
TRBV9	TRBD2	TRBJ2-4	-	TGTGCCAGCACCCTGGGCCAACCGCCCTTGACTAGCGGGAGAAACATTCAGTACTTC	CASTLGQPPLTSGRNIQYF
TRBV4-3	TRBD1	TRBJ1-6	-	TGCGCCAGCAGCCAAGCCAGCTCCGGGACAGGGAATTCACCCCTCCACTTT	CASSQASSGTGNSPLHF
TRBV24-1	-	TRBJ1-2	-	TGTGCCACCAGTGATCCGACAGCTGCCTCAGGAGGCTACACCTTC	CATSDPTAASGGYTF
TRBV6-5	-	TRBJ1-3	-	TGTGCCAGCAGTTACTCCGGGGGGGCTGGAAACACCATATATTTT	CASSYSGGAGNTIYF
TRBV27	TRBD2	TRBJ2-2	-	TGTGCCATCAACCGGGGGGGAACGGCCGGGGAGCTGTTTTTT	CAINRGGTAGELFF
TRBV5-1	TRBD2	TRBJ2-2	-	TGCGCCAGCAGCCCTTCTCCGGGAGGAAACACCGGGGAGCTGTTTTTT	CASSPSPGGNTGELFF
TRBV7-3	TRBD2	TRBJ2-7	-	TGTGCCAGCAGCTTAATTAACGGACTAGCGGGAGATCTCGAGCAGTACTTC	CASSLINGLAGDLEQYF
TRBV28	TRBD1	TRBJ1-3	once	TGTGCCAGCAGTTCGACAGGGGGCTCTGGAAACACCATATATTTT	CASSSTGGSGNTIYF
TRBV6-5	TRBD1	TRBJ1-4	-	TGTGCCAGCGGTCCGGGACAGGGCGTTCGAAAACTGTTTTTT	CASGPGQGVRKLFF
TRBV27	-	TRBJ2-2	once	TGTGCCAGCAGTTTATCGAAATCGACAGTCAAAACCGGGGAGCTGTTTTTT	CASSLSKSTVKTGELFF
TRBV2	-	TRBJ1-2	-	TGTGCCAGCAGTGAATTGCAGGGTGGCTACACCTTC	CASSELQGGYTF
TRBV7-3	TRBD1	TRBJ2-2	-	TGTGCCAGCAGCTTACTAGTTCGGGACAGGGCTTCCGGGGAGCTGTTTTTT	CASSLLVRDRASGELFF